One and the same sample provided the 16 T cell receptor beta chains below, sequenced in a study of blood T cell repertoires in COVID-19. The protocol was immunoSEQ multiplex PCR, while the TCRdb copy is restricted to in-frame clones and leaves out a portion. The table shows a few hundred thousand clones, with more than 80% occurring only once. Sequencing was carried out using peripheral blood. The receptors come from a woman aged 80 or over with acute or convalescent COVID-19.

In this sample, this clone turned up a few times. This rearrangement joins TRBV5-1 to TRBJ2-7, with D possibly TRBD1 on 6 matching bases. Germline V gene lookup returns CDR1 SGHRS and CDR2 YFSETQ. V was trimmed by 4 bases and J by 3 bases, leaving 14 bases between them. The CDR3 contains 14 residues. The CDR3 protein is CASSLSGGDYEQYF. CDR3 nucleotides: TGCGCCAGCAGCCTGTCTGGGGGCGACTACGAGCAGTACTTC.

The CDR3 reads CASSPRTSGGGTDTQYF. The CDR3 nucleotides are TGTGCCAGCAGCCCACGGACTAGCGGGGGGGGCACAGATACGCAGTATTTT. This chain links TRBV7-2 with TRBJ2-3; TRBD2 agrees at 15 bases. Germline-derived CDR1 and CDR2 are SGHTA and FQGNSA. The CDR3 sequence is 17 residues long. J was trimmed by 1 base and V by 5 bases; bases with no gene match: 4.

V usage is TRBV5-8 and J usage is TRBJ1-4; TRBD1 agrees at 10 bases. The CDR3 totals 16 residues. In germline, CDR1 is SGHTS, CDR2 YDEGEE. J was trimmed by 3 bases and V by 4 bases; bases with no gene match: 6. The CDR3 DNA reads TGTGCCAGCAGCCCGGACAGGGGGGGATCTAATGAAAAACTGTTTTTT. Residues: CASSPDRGGSNEKLFF.

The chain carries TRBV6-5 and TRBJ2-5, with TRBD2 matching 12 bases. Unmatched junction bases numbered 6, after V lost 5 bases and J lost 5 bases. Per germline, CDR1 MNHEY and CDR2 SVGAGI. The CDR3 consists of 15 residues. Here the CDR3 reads CASSPLAGGPETQYF. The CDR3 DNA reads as TGTGCCAGCAGTCCCCTAGCGGGAGGGCCGGAGACCCAGTACTTC.

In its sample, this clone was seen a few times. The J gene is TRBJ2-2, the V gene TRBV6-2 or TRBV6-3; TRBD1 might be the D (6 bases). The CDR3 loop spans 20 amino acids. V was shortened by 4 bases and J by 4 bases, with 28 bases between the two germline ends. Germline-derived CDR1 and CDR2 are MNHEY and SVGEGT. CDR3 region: CASSSWRYKQGRWTTGELFF. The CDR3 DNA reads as TGTGCCAGCAGTTCTTGGAGATACAAACAGGGACGGTGGACCACCGGGGAGCTGTTTTTT.

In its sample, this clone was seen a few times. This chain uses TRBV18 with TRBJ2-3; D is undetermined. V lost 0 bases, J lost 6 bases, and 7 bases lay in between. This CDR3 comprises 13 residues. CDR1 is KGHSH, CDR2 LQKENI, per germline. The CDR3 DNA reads TGTGCCAGCTCACCACCTCTGTTTGATACGCAGTATTTT. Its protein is CASSPPLFDTQYF. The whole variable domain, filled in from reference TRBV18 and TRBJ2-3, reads NAGVMQNPRHLVRRRGQEARLRCSPMKGHSHVYWYRQLPEEGLKFMVYLQKENIIDESGMPKERFSAEFPKEGPSILRIQQVVRGDSAAYFCASSPPLFDTQYFGPGTRLTVL.

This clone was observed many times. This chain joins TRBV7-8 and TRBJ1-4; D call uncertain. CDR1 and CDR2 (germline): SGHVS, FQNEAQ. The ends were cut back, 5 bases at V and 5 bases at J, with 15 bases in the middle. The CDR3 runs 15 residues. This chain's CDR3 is CASSPEGSPNEKLFF. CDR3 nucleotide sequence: TGTGCCAGCAGCCCGGAGGGCTCCCCGAATGAAAAACTGTTTTTT.

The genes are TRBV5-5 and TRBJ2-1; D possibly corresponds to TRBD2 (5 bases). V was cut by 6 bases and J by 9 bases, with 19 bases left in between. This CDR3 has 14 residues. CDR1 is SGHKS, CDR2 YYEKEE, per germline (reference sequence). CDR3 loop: CASTYLGGRSEQFF. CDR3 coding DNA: TGTGCCAGCACATATTTGGGCGGGCGCAGTGAGCAGTTCTTC.

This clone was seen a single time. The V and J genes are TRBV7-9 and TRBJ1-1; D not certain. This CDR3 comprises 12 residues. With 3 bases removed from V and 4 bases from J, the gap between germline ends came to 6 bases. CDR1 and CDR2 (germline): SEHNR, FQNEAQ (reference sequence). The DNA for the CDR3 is TGTGCCAGCAGCTTTGGCAGCACTGAAGCTTTCTTT. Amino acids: CASSFGSTEAFF.

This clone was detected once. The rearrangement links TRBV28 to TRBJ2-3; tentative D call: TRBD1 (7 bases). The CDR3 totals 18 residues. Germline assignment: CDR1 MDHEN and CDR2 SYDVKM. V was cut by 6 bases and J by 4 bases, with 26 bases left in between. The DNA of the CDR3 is TGTGCCAGCAGCACCGCGGCAGGGGGGACGATTGGGGCAGATACGCAGTATTTT. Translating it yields CASSTAAGGTIGADTQYF.

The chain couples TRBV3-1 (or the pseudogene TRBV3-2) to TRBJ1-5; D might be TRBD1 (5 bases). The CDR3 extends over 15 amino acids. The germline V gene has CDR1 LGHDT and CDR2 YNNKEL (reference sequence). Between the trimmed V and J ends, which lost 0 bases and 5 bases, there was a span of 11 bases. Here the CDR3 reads CASSQDLGADQPQHF. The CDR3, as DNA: TGTGCCAGCAGCCAAGATTTAGGGGCCGATCAGCCCCAGCATTTT.

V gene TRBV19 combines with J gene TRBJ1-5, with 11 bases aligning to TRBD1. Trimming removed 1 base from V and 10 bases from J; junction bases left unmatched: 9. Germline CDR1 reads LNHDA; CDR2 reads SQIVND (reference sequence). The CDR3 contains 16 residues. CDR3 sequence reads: CASSIGGQGVSSPQHF. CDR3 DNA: TGTGCCAGTAGTATAGGGGGACAGGGGGTCAGTTCCCCCCAGCATTTT.

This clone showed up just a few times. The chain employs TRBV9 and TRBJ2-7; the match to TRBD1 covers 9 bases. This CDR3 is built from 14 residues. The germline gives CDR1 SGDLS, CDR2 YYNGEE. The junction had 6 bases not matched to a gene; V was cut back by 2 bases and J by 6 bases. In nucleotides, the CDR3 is TGTGCCAGCAGCGTTCAAGGACAGGGGACCGAGCAGTACTTC. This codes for CASSVQGQGTEQYF.

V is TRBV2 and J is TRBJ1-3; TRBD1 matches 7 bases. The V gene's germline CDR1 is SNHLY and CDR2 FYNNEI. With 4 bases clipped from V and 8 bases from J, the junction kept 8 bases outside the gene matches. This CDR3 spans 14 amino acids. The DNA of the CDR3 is TGTGCCAGCAGTGTCAACAGGGGATACGACACCATATATTTT. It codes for CASSVNRGYDTIYF.

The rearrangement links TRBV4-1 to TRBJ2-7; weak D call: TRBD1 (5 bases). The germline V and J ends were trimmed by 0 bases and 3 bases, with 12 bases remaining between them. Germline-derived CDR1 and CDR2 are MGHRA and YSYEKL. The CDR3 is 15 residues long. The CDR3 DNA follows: TGCGCCAGCAGCCAAGATCAGGGCAGCAACTACGAGCAGTACTTC. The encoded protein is CASSQDQGSNYEQYF.

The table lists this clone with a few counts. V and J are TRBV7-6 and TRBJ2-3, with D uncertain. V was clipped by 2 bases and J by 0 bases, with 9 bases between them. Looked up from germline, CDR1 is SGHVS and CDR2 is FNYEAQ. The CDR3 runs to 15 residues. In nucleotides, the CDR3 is TGTGCCAGCAGCTTACAGCCAGCGAGCACAGATACGCAGTATTTT. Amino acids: CASSLQPASTDTQYF.